This T cell receptor beta chain was recovered during a study of beta chain features in type 1 diabetes. Findings and caveats of the study: The naive, central memory and Treg TCRB repertoires looked more alike in patients than they did in healthy donors. Researchers report that Type 1 diabetes patients had moderately but significantly shorter TCRB CDR3s across all four CD4+ subsets.

Sorted CD4+ subsets: naive, central memory, regulatory, stem cell-like memory (CD45RO/CCR7/CD25/CD127/CD95/CD27 panel). In its sample, this clone was seen a few times. Antigen unknown. Reverse transcribing all isolated RNA meant expressed TCRB transcripts were sequenced. Naive, central memory and regulatory T cell samples averaged about 3.57 million immunoSEQ reads each. Sequenced by immunoSEQ multiplex PCR; TCRdb stores in-frame clones only, minus some. The profile shows 400,000 to 600,000 clones, approximately 28% of them singletons. The germline V and J ends were trimmed by 6 bases and 0 bases, with 14 bases remaining between them. The CDR3 runs to 14 residues. The germline V gene encodes CDR1 SQVTM and CDR2 ANQGSEA.

The chain links TRBV29-1 to TRBJ1-1; D remains ambiguous. The TCR was taken from a man between 18 and 35 years old in good health. The sample was naive CD4+ T cells from blood. CDR3 loop: CSVVGRLMNTEAFF. The DNA for the CDR3 is TGCAGCGTGGTGGGCCGTTTAATGAACACTGAAGCTTTCTTT.